The T cell receptor (beta chain) described here comes from a study of T-cell memory formation after mild COVID-19. Findings and limits, study-wide: There were some responding clones in pre-infection memory, which suggested that cross-reactive memory had joined. Among contracting clones, CD4+ were mainly CM/EM and CD8+ enriched in EMRA. Among clones contracting day 15 to 85, CD4/CD8 was balanced, whereas later expanders leaned CD4+.

Comment on this clonotype: The antigen is undetermined.

The germline V gene has CDR1 SGHVS and CDR2 FQNEAQ. V was clipped by 1 base and J by 7 bases, with 10 bases between them. The CDR3 sequence is 13 residues long. With constant-segment primers, 5'RACE yielded cDNA libraries of TCR alpha and TCR beta that carried sample barcodes and UMIs. Via MiXCR, TCRdb re-called the 5' RACE reads, giving one row per CDR3 protein. The sample lists 280,000 or so distinct CDR3 sequences, roughly 17% occurring once. The gene calls are TRBV7-8 and TRBJ1-1; D is possibly TRBD1 (6 bases). Source material: PBMCs or a T cell subset sorted from them (not recorded which). The sequence derives from a man between 18 and 35 years old who had mild COVID-19 (a few samples of this study predate the infection). Cell type and time point are not known. The chain's CDR3 is CASSLGGGDEAFF. CDR3 in DNA: TGTGCCAGCAGCTTAGGAGGGGGGGATGAAGCTTTCTTT. Using reference TRBV7-8 and TRBJ1-1 for the parts outside the CDR3, the full variable domain is GAGVSQSPRYKVAKRGQDVALRCDPISGHVSLFWYQQALGQGPEFLTYFQNEAQLDKSGLPSDRFFAERPEGSVSTLKIQRTQQEDSAVYLCASSLGGGDEAFFGQGTRLTVV.